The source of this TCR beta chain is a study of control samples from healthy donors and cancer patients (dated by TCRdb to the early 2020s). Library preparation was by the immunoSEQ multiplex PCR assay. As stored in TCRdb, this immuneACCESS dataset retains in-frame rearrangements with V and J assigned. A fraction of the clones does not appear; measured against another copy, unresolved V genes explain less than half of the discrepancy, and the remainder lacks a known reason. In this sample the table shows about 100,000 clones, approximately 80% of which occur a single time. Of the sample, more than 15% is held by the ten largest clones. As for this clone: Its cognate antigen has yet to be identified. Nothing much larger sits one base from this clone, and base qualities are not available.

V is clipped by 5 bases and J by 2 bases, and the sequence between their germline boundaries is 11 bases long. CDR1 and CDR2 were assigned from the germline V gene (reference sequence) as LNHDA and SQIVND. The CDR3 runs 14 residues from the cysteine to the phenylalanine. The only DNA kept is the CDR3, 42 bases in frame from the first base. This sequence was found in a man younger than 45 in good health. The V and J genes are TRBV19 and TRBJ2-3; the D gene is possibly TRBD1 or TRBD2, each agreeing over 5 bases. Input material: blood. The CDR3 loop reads CASSGGRDTDTQYF. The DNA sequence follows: TGTGCCAGTAGTGGGGGACGGGACACAGATACGCAGTATTTT.